The present T cell receptor beta chain was sequenced within a study of T cell therapy after organ transplantation. Turning to this clone: Antigen unknown.

This CDR3 region has 14 residues. CDR1 MNHEY and CDR2 SVGAGI come from the germline V gene. V lost 2 bases and J 3 bases, leaving 9 bases between the germline ends. Libraries were prepared by immunoSEQ multiplex PCR; TCRdb keeps only in-frame clonotypes and omits some of them. The data show over 45,000 clones, around 93% seen once. Study-wide results and caveats: Nonresponder repertoires showed strong pretherapy expansions, barely changing post-therapy. Antirejection and antiviral medication effects could not be assessed.

The chain has TRBV6-5 and TRBJ2-3; D not resolved. The source material was CD8+ T cells from blood, sampled before autologous CMV-specific T cell therapy. This clonotype was sampled from a human patient who had received a solid organ transplant and had CMV disease. The CDR3 reads CASSYVGPTDTQYF. The DNA for the CDR3 is TGTGCCAGCAGTTACGTCGGCCCAACAGATACGCAGTATTTT.